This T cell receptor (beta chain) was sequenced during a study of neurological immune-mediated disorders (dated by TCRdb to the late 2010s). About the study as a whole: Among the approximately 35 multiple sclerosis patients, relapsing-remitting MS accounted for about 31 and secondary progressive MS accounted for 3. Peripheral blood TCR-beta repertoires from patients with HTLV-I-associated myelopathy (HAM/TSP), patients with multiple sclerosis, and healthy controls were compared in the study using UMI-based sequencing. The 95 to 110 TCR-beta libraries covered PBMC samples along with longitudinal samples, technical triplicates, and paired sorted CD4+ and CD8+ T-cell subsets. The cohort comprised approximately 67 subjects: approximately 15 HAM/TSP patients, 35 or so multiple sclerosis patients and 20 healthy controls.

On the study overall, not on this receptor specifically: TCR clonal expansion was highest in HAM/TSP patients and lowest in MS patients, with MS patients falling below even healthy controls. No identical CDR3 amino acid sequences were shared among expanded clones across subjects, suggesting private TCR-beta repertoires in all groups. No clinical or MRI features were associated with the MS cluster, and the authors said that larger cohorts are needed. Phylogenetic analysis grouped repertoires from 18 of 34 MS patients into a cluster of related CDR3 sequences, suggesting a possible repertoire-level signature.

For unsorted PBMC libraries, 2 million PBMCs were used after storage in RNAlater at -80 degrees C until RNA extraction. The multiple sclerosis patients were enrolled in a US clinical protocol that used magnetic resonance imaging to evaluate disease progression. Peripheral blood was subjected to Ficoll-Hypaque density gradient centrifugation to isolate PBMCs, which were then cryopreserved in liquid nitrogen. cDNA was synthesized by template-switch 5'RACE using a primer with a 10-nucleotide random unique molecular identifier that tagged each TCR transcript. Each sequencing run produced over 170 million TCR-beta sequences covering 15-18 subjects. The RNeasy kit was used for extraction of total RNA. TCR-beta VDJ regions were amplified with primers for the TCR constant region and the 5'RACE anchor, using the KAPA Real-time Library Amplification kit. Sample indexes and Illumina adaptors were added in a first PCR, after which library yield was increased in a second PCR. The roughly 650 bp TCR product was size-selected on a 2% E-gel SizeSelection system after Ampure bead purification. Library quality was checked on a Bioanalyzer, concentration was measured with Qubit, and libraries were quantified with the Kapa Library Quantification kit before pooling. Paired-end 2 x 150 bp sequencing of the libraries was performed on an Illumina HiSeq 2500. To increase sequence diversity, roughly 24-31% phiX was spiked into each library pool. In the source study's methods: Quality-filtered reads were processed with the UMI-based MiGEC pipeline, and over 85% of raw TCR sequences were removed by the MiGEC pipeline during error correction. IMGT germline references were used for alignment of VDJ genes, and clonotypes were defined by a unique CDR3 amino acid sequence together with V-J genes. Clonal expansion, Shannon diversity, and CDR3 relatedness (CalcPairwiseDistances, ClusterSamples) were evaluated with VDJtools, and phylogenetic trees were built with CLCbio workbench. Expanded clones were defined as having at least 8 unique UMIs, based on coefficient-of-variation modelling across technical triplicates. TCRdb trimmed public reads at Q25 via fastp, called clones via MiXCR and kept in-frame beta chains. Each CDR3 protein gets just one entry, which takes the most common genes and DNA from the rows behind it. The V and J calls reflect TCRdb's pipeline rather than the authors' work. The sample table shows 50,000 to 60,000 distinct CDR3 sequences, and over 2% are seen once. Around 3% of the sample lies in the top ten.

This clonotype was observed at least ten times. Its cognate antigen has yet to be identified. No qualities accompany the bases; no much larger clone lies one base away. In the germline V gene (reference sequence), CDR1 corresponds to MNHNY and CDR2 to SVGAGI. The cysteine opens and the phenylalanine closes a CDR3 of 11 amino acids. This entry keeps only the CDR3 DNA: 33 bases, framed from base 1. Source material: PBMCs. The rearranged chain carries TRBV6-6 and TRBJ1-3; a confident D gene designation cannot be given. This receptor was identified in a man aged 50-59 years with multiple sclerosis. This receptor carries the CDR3 CAADSGNTIYF. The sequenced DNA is TGTGCGGCCGACTCTGGAAACACCATATATTTT.